The rows below give T cell receptor beta chains drawn from one sample of a study of T cells after yellow fever vaccination. TCRdb reprocessed the 5' RACE reads with MiXCR, giving one entry per CDR3 protein. The sample lists about 260,000 distinct CDR3 sequences; roughly 13% were seen once. This material consisted of CD4+ T cells sorted from PBMCs, taken 45 days after the yellow fever booster vaccination. The source is a man between 25 and 39 years old who received the YFV17D yellow fever vaccine. CDR3s include the opening cysteine and the closing phenylalanine or tryptophan. The order of the fields is D gene, clone size, J gene, V gene, CDR3 protein, CDR3 DNA. D genes are given only for firm matches. Size tells how often a clone was seen (once, few, many) or the class of an expanded clone, and some rows leave it out.

d_gene: -; abundance: -; j_gene: TRBJ1-3; v_gene: TRBV29-1; CDR3aa: CSVVWTTSGNTIYF; CDR3nt: TGCAGCGTTGTCTGGACAACCTCTGGAAACACCATATATTTT
d_gene: -; abundance: -; j_gene: TRBJ2-3; v_gene: TRBV10-3; CDR3aa: CAISNKDTQYF; CDR3nt: TGTGCCATCAGCAACAAGGATACGCAGTATTTT
d_gene: TRBD2; abundance: -; j_gene: TRBJ2-3; v_gene: TRBV20-1; CDR3aa: CSARDAKREGFGDTQYF; CDR3nt: TGCAGTGCTAGAGACGCAAAGCGGGAGGGCTTCGGAGATACGCAGTATTTT
d_gene: -; abundance: many; j_gene: TRBJ2-3; v_gene: TRBV4-2; CDR3aa: CASSQDPPPPTQYF; CDR3nt: TGTGCCAGCAGCCAAGATCCTCCACCCCCCACGCAGTATTTT
d_gene: -; abundance: -; j_gene: TRBJ2-1; v_gene: TRBV5-4; CDR3aa: CASSLGVYWGNEQFF; CDR3nt: TGTGCCAGCAGCTTAGGAGTGTATTGGGGGAATGAGCAGTTCTTC
d_gene: -; abundance: many; j_gene: TRBJ2-3; v_gene: TRBV20-1; CDR3aa: CSASKSGSTDTQYF; CDR3nt: TGCAGTGCTAGTAAGAGCGGTAGCACAGATACGCAGTATTTT
d_gene: -; abundance: -; j_gene: TRBJ1-1; v_gene: TRBV3-1; CDR3aa: CASSRRQSNTEAFF; CDR3nt: TGTGCCAGCAGTCGAAGACAGTCGAACACTGAAGCTTTCTTT
d_gene: TRBD2; abundance: few; j_gene: TRBJ2-3; v_gene: TRBV15; CDR3aa: CATSRDSGRRTDTQYF; CDR3nt: TGTGCCACCAGCAGAGATAGCGGGAGACGCACAGATACGCAGTATTTT
d_gene: -; abundance: -; j_gene: TRBJ2-3; v_gene: TRBV20-1; CDR3aa: CSALDSGSTDTQYF; CDR3nt: TGCAGTGCTCTCGATAGCGGATCCACGGATACGCAGTATTTT
d_gene: -; abundance: few; j_gene: TRBJ2-1; v_gene: TRBV7-2; CDR3aa: CASSLAWSSYNEQFF; CDR3nt: TGTGCCAGCAGCTTAGCGTGGAGCTCCTACAATGAGCAGTTCTTC
d_gene: -; abundance: few; j_gene: TRBJ1-5; v_gene: TRBV5-1; CDR3aa: CASSPGGVDQPQHF; CDR3nt: TGCGCCAGCAGCCCCGGGGGTGTTGATCAGCCCCAGCATTTT
d_gene: -; abundance: few; j_gene: TRBJ2-2; v_gene: TRBV24-1; CDR3aa: CATSDPQVPTGELFF; CDR3nt: TGTGCCACCAGTGATCCTCAAGTCCCCACCGGGGAGCTGTTTTTT
d_gene: -; abundance: -; j_gene: TRBJ2-4; v_gene: TRBV28; CDR3aa: CTSSLNRETYF; CDR3nt: TGTACCAGCAGTTTAAATAGGGAGACGTACTTC
d_gene: TRBD2; abundance: many; j_gene: TRBJ2-1; v_gene: TRBV10-2; CDR3aa: CASRTSGYNEQFF; CDR3nt: TGCGCCAGTAGGACTAGCGGCTACAATGAGCAGTTCTTC
d_gene: -; abundance: few; j_gene: TRBJ2-7; v_gene: TRBV28; CDR3aa: CASRPSQQSSYEQYF; CDR3nt: TGTGCCAGCAGACCCTCCCAGCAGAGCTCCTACGAGCAGTACTTC
d_gene: TRBD2; abundance: -; j_gene: TRBJ2-1; v_gene: TRBV5-1; CDR3aa: CASSLGLAGVSSYNEQFF; CDR3nt: TGCGCCAGCAGCCTGGGACTAGCGGGAGTCAGCTCCTACAATGAGCAGTTCTTC
d_gene: -; abundance: few; j_gene: TRBJ2-7; v_gene: TRBV3-1; CDR3aa: CASSQDRLVLSSYEQYF; CDR3nt: TGTGCCAGCAGCCAAGATCGTCTAGTCCTCAGCTCCTACGAGCAGTACTTC